A selection of T cell receptor beta chains follows, all from one sample in a study of spatial heterogeneity in lung cancer. In TCRdb, the 5' RACE reads were re-called with MiXCR into one record per CDR3 protein. The sample carries more than 30,000 distinct CDR3 sequences, about 6% recorded once. This sample comprised PBMCs, obtained at surgery. The receptors were sampled from a male donor with early-stage non-small cell lung cancer. Both conserved end residues are part of each CDR3. A D gene is named only where the DNA matches it firmly. Size tells how often a clone was seen (once, few, many) or the class of an expanded clone, and some rows leave it out.

CDR3aa: CSAISYTGELFF
CDR3nt: TGCAGTGCTATTAGTTACACCGGGGAGCTGTTTTTT
v_gene: TRBV20-1
d_gene: NA
j_gene: TRBJ2-2
abundance: many

CDR3aa: CSARGVNSDWWRVVNEQFF
CDR3nt: TGCAGTGCTAGAGGCGTCAACAGCGACTGGTGGCGGGTGGTAAATGAGCAGTTCTTC
v_gene: TRBV20-1
d_gene: NA
j_gene: TRBJ2-1
abundance: NA

CDR3aa: CASSSQGDRGNEQFF
CDR3nt: TGTGCCAGCAGCTCGCAAGGGGACAGGGGGAATGAGCAGTTCTTC
v_gene: TRBV7-3
d_gene: TRBD1
j_gene: TRBJ2-1
abundance: NA

CDR3aa: CASSYDWGQGASYNSPLHF
CDR3nt: TGTGCCAGCAGTTACGATTGGGGACAGGGGGCGTCCTATAATTCACCCCTCCACTTT
v_gene: TRBV6-5
d_gene: TRBD1
j_gene: TRBJ1-6
abundance: many

CDR3aa: CASTLTPRSQETQYF
CDR3nt: TGTGCCAGCACCCTGACCCCTCGGAGCCAAGAGACCCAGTACTTC
v_gene: TRBV9
d_gene: NA
j_gene: TRBJ2-5
abundance: NA

CDR3aa: CASSWDRGKPVHF
CDR3nt: TGTGCCAGCAGTTGGGACAGGGGAAAGCCGGTCCACTTT
v_gene: TRBV27
d_gene: TRBD1
j_gene: TRBJ1-6
abundance: few

CDR3aa: CASRPGGGWGTQYF
CDR3nt: TGTGCCAGCAGGCCCGGGGGCGGGTGGGGGACCCAGTACTTC
v_gene: TRBV12-3/TRBV12-4
d_gene: NA
j_gene: TRBJ2-5
abundance: few

CDR3aa: CASSLEGNEQFF
CDR3nt: TGTGCCAGCAGCTTAGAGGGTAATGAGCAGTTCTTC
v_gene: TRBV11-3
d_gene: NA
j_gene: TRBJ2-1
abundance: many

CDR3aa: CASSSRRQGLVRTGELFF
CDR3nt: TGTGCCAGCAGTTCACGAAGACAGGGGCTGGTCCGCACCGGGGAGCTGTTTTTT
v_gene: TRBV6-2/TRBV6-3
d_gene: TRBD1
j_gene: TRBJ2-2
abundance: NA

CDR3aa: CASSRDRATDTQYF
CDR3nt: TGCGCCAGCAGCCGGGACCGAGCCACAGATACGCAGTATTTT
v_gene: TRBV4-1
d_gene: NA
j_gene: TRBJ2-3
abundance: few

CDR3aa: CASSINRGGAFF
CDR3nt: TGTGCCAGCAGTATTAACAGGGGGGGTGCTTTCTTT
v_gene: TRBV12-3/TRBV12-4
d_gene: TRBD1
j_gene: TRBJ1-1
abundance: NA

CDR3aa: CASSPLSTSTDTQYF
CDR3nt: TGTGCCAGCTCACCACTCTCCACTAGCACAGATACGCAGTATTTT
v_gene: TRBV18
d_gene: NA
j_gene: TRBJ2-3
abundance: medium-sized

CDR3aa: CSARVPRAGGNYNEQFF
CDR3nt: TGCAGTGCTAGAGTTCCTCGAGCGGGGGGGAACTACAATGAGCAGTTCTTC
v_gene: TRBV20-1
d_gene: TRBD2
j_gene: TRBJ2-1
abundance: few

CDR3aa: CASSVTNYGYTF
CDR3nt: TGTGCCAGCAGCGTGACTAACTATGGCTACACCTTC
v_gene: TRBV14
d_gene: NA
j_gene: TRBJ1-2
abundance: many

CDR3aa: CSVDLVGTKGGYTF
CDR3nt: TGCAGCGTTGATTTGGTGGGGACAAAAGGTGGCTACACCTTC
v_gene: TRBV29-1
d_gene: NA
j_gene: TRBJ1-2
abundance: many

CDR3aa: CASKAGVRTDTQYF
CDR3nt: TGTGCCAGTAAGGCCGGAGTACGCACAGATACGCAGTATTTT
v_gene: TRBV19
d_gene: NA
j_gene: TRBJ2-3
abundance: NA

CDR3aa: CAISTGTRANVLTF
CDR3nt: TGTGCCATCAGTACCGGGACAAGGGCCAACGTCCTGACTTTC
v_gene: TRBV10-3
d_gene: NA
j_gene: TRBJ2-6
abundance: many

CDR3aa: CASSPISGGSEQYF
CDR3nt: TGTGCCAGCTCACCAATTAGCGGGGGCTCAGAGCAGTACTTC
v_gene: TRBV18
d_gene: TRBD2
j_gene: TRBJ2-7
abundance: few

CDR3aa: CSVRTGAHYGYTF
CDR3nt: TGCAGCGTTAGGACAGGGGCTCATTATGGCTACACCTTC
v_gene: TRBV29-1
d_gene: TRBD1
j_gene: TRBJ1-2
abundance: many

CDR3aa: CASSLTPSGANVLTF
CDR3nt: TGTGCCAGCAGTTTAACACCCTCTGGGGCCAACGTCCTGACTTTC
v_gene: TRBV12-3/TRBV12-4
d_gene: NA
j_gene: TRBJ2-6
abundance: many

CDR3aa: CAWSEQLQGQQFF
CDR3nt: TGTGCCTGGAGTGAACAGCTACAGGGACAGCAGTTCTTC
v_gene: TRBV30
d_gene: NA
j_gene: TRBJ2-1
abundance: NA

CDR3aa: CSVEGATGQGFNYGYTF
CDR3nt: TGCAGCGTTGAAGGTGCGACGGGACAGGGGTTTAACTATGGCTACACCTTC
v_gene: TRBV29-1
d_gene: TRBD1
j_gene: TRBJ1-2
abundance: many

CDR3aa: CASSLSPGTNTEAFF
CDR3nt: TGTGCCAGCAGCCTCTCCCCAGGGACGAACACTGAAGCTTTCTTT
v_gene: TRBV3-1
d_gene: NA
j_gene: TRBJ1-1
abundance: many

CDR3aa: CSARPDRIYGYTF
CDR3nt: TGCAGTGCTAGACCGGACAGGATCTATGGCTACACCTTC
v_gene: TRBV20-1
d_gene: TRBD1
j_gene: TRBJ1-2
abundance: many

CDR3aa: CASSRGRYGYTF
CDR3nt: TGTGCCAGCAGTCGGGGGCGCTATGGCTACACCTTC
v_gene: TRBV6-2/TRBV6-3
d_gene: NA
j_gene: TRBJ1-2
abundance: many